Listed here are 29 T cell receptor beta chains from one sample, sequenced in a study of PD-1 blockade in classical Hodgkin lymphoma. Time point defined: cycle 4 day 1 (C4D1), after five to seven weeks of nivolumab. Each and every patient relapsed after autologous stem cell transplantation, and patients got differing brentuximab vedotin exposure. Assay used: immunoSEQ multiplex PCR; TCRdb lists only in-frame clones, some missing. The sample holds some 93,000 clones, under 85% seen once. The material was peripheral blood mononuclear cells (PBMCs), obtained before the fourth cycle of nivolumab. Every receptor here comes from a human donor with classical Hodgkin lymphoma.

V gene TRBV2 combines with J gene TRBJ1-2, with 7 positions matching TRBD1. The CDR3 spans 13 residues. V was pared by 6 bases and J by 8 bases, with 9 bases of the junction left unmatched. CDR1 is SNHLY and CDR2 is FYNNEI in the germline V gene. CDR3 nucleotides: TGTGCCAGCAGCCGGGACAGCCAGATGGGCTACACCTTC. Translating gives CASSRDSQMGYTF. The full variable domain, completed using reference TRBV2 and TRBJ1-2, is EPEVTQTPSHQVTQMGQEVILRCVPISNHLYFYWYRQILGQKVEFLVSFYNNEISEKSEIFDDQFSVERPDGSNFTLKIRSTKLEDSAMYFCASSRDSQMGYTFGSGTRLTVV.

The chain couples TRBV28 to TRBJ1-2; unclear D gene. V lost 2 bases, J lost 8 bases, and 12 bases lay in between. Germline V gives CDR1 MDHEN, CDR2 SYDVKM. CDR3 length: 13 residues. CDR3 DNA sequence: TGTGCCAGCAGTTTAAGGGTTCTAGGCGGCTACACCTTC. The encoded protein is CASSLRVLGGYTF.

This rearrangement joins TRBV10-3 to TRBJ2-1; 10 bases are shared with TRBD2. The CDR3 is 13 amino acids. Trimming took 10 bases from V and 13 from J; bases not matched to a gene: 13. Germline-derived CDR1 and CDR2 are ENHRY and SYGVKD. DNA for the CDR3: TGTGCCACCGCCATCCTAGCGGGAGATTTCCAGTTCTTC. This gives the protein CATAILAGDFQFF.

The rearrangement links TRBV9 to TRBJ1-3; D gene unclear. CDR1 and CDR2 from the germline V gene are SGDLS and YYNGEE. This CDR3 contains 15 residues. Trimming pared 4 bases from V and 1 base from J, leaving 12 bases between. The CDR3 nucleotides read TGTGCCAGCAGCCCCTTTTCAGTTTCTGGAAACACCATATATTTT. Translation gives CASSPFSVSGNTIYF.

V is TRBV5-1 and J is TRBJ2-7, with 12 bases matching TRBD2. Germline V gene data show CDR1 as SGHRS and CDR2 as YFSETQ. This CDR3 has 16 residues. The J segment lost 5 bases and the V segment lost 1 base, leaving 7 bases of the junction unmatched. This chain's CDR3 is CASSLSGLAGGDEQYF. Written as DNA, the CDR3 is TGCGCCAGCAGCTTGAGTGGGCTAGCGGGAGGGGACGAGCAGTACTTC.

The sample holds many counts of this clone. The chain recombines TRBV2 with TRBJ2-7, with 8 positions matching TRBD1. CDR3 length: 15 residues. V was clipped by 6 bases and J by 0 bases; unmatched bases: 7. Per the germline V gene, CDR1 is SNHLY and CDR2 is FYNNEI. The CDR3 is CASRGQGGYSYEQYF. Here the CDR3 DNA reads TGTGCCAGCAGAGGACAGGGAGGTTACTCCTACGAGCAGTACTTC.

The chain is built from TRBV4-1 and TRBJ2-5; D tentatively fits TRBD1 or TRBD2 (6 bases each). The CDR3 is 15 residues long. With 0 bases removed from V and 3 bases from J, the gap between germline ends came to 11 bases. From germline, CDR1 is MGHRA and CDR2 YSYEKL. This chain's CDR3 is CASSQDGRGEETQYF. CDR3 DNA: TGCGCCAGCAGCCAAGATGGTAGGGGGGAAGAGACCCAGTACTTC.

The chain is built from TRBV7-8 and TRBJ2-1, with 11 bases fitting TRBD2. Germline V gene data show CDR1 as SGHVS and CDR2 as FQNEAQ. V trimming: 5 bases; J trimming: 1 base; junction bases outside the gene matches: 16. This CDR3 is built from 20 residues. CDR3 loop: CASSPSGGLAVTISYNEQFF. The CDR3, as DNA: TGTGCCAGCAGCCCCTCCGGGGGACTAGCGGTTACAATTTCCTACAATGAGCAGTTCTTC.

In nucleotides, the CDR3 is TGTGCCAGCAGCCCCGGACCGAGCTGGGAGCAGTACTTC. It codes for CASSPGPSWEQYF. This chain links TRBV5-6 with TRBJ2-7; D unclear. Germline CDR1 is SGHDT and CDR2 is YYEEEE. The V and J ends lost 4 bases and 7 bases respectively, with 15 bases between them. This CDR3 is built from 13 residues.

The V and J genes are TRBV19 and TRBJ2-7; a possible D gene is TRBD1 (5 bases). The CDR3 is 14 amino acids. In germline, CDR1 is LNHDA, CDR2 SQIVND (reference sequence). V lost 9 bases and J 0 bases, leaving 15 bases between the germline ends. The CDR3 DNA is TGTGCCAGAACCCAGGGTTATCCCTCCTACGAGCAGTACTTC. The encoded protein is CARTQGYPSYEQYF.

The rearrangement joins TRBV7-8 to TRBJ2-1; 13 bases fit TRBD2. The junction had 12 bases not matched to a gene; V was cut back by 5 bases and J by 8 bases. Germline V lookup: CDR1 SGHVS, CDR2 FQNEAQ. The CDR3 covers 17 residues. The CDR3 region has the DNA TGTGCCAGCAGCCACAAAAGGACTAGCGGGAGACGGGATGAGCAGTTCTTC. This encodes CASSHKRTSGRRDEQFF.

The chain recombines TRBV7-8 with TRBJ2-2; D may be TRBD1 (7 bases). V was shortened by 2 bases and J by 4 bases, with 20 bases between the two germline ends. The CDR3 runs 18 residues. Germline values: CDR1 SGHVS, CDR2 FQNEAQ. The CDR3 is CASSLRLAPQGGTGELFF. The CDR3 region has the DNA TGTGCCAGCAGCTTAAGATTAGCGCCCCAGGGGGGCACCGGGGAGCTGTTTTTT.

The V and J genes are TRBV7-8 and TRBJ1-2; D might be TRBD1 (5 bases). Trimming left V 2 bases short and J 0 bases short, with 10 bases between. This CDR3 contains 15 residues. Per the germline V gene, CDR1 is SGHVS and CDR2 is FQNEAQ. For the CDR3, the DNA is TGTGCCAGCAGCTTATATCCAGGGCCTAACTATGGCTACACCTTC. Its translation is CASSLYPGPNYGYTF.

The rearrangement joins TRBV9 to TRBJ2-5, with 7 bases matching TRBD1. This CDR3 comprises 14 residues. Germline CDR1 and CDR2: SGDLS and YYNGEE. V lost 2 bases and J lost 1; bases outside the gene matches: 2. CDR3 residues: CASSVGDSQETQYF. As DNA, the CDR3 is TGTGCCAGCAGCGTTGGGGACAGCCAAGAGACCCAGTACTTC.

V and J are TRBV19 and TRBJ1-5; no reliable D call. This CDR3 is 15 amino acids long. The germline CDR1 and CDR2 sequences are LNHDA and SQIVND (reference sequence). Trimming left V 1 base short and J 1 base short, with 8 bases between. For the CDR3, the DNA is TGTGCCAGTAGTATAGGGGTCAGAAGCAATCAGCCCCAGCATTTT. Its protein is CASSIGVRSNQPQHF.

The CDR3 loop is CAWMKFGGNQPQHF. CDR3 DNA sequence: TGTGCCTGGATGAAGTTCGGTGGCAATCAGCCCCAGCATTTT. The rearrangement uses TRBV30 and TRBJ1-5; D is uncertain. CDR1 and CDR2 (germline): GTSNPN, SVGIG (reference sequence). V lost 4 bases and J 2 bases, leaving 12 bases between the germline ends. CDR3 length: 14 amino acids.

This rearrangement joins TRBV6-5 to TRBJ2-1, with D perhaps TRBD2 (6 bases). Trimming removed 5 bases at V and 8 bases at J, with 19 bases between. This CDR3 region has 15 residues. Germline values: CDR1 MNHEY, CDR2 SVGAGI. The CDR3 nucleotides read TGTGCCAGCAGTCCCCGGACTACCGTGGGCGATGAGCAGTTCTTC. Translated: CASSPRTTVGDEQFF.

This clone was seen only a few times. The chain carries TRBV7-8 and TRBJ2-7; D unresolved. The CDR3 runs to 14 residues. V dropped 1 base and J dropped 2 bases, with 9 bases sitting between them. Germline CDR1 and CDR2: SGHVS and FQNEAQ. The CDR3 nucleotides read TGTGCCAGCAGCTTAGGGGCAGTCACCTACGAGCAGTACTTC. Translating gives CASSLGAVTYEQYF.

The rearrangement links TRBV29-1 to TRBJ2-3; D perhaps matches TRBD2 (6 bases). The CDR3 totals 14 residues. The germline V gene has CDR1 SQVTM and CDR2 ANQGSEA. Trimming stripped 1 base from V and 5 bases from J, with 13 bases between. CDR3 region: CSVEGPDGRDTQYF. CDR3 in DNA: TGCAGCGTTGAAGGCCCCGACGGGAGAGATACGCAGTATTTT.

This clone has a handful of counts. The chain carries TRBV7-2 and TRBJ2-3, with a weak D call TRBD2 (5 bases). Trimming removed 1 base from V and 1 base from J, with 6 bases in between. Germline V CDR1 and CDR2: SGHTA, FQGNSA. CDR3 length equals 14 residues. Here the CDR3 DNA reads TGTGCCAGCAGCTTAGAGCGGCGCACAGATACGCAGTATTTT. As protein: CASSLERRTDTQYF.

The gene calls are TRBV5-4 and TRBJ2-7, with no clear D. Trimming shortened V by 3 bases and J by 1 base, and 8 bases separated the two germline ends. The germline V gene encodes CDR1 SGHNT and CDR2 YYREEE (reference sequence). The CDR3 is 13 amino acids. CDR3 coding DNA: TGTGCCAGCAGCTCCTCGCGGTCCTACGAGCAGTACTTC. It codes for CASSSSRSYEQYF.

The chain links TRBV5-6 to TRBJ1-1; TRBD1 aligns across 9 bases. The length of the CDR3 is 15 residues. Germline V gene sequence: CDR1 SGHDT, CDR2 YYEEEE. V dropped 4 bases and J dropped 5; count of bases not matched to a gene: 9. CDR3 sequence reads: CASSARDRDRTEAFF. Here the CDR3 DNA reads TGTGCCAGCAGCGCGCGGGACAGGGATAGGACTGAAGCTTTCTTT.

The rearrangement joins TRBV15 to TRBJ1-1; perhaps TRBD1 as D (6 bases). Germline loops: CDR1 LNHNV, CDR2 YYDKDF (reference sequence). V gave up 1 base and J gave up 1 base, with 10 bases separating them. This CDR3 comprises 15 residues. CDR3 in amino acids: CATSRGTVENTEAFF. In nucleotides, the CDR3 is TGTGCCACCAGCAGAGGGACAGTAGAGAACACTGAAGCTTTCTTT.

In nucleotides, the CDR3 is TGTGCCAGCAACGTGGGAAGGGCTCTCGACACCATATATTTT. Translated, it gives CASNVGRALDTIYF. The chain recombines TRBV28 with TRBJ1-3, with D unclear. The CDR3 totals 14 residues. CDR1 is MDHEN and CDR2 is SYDVKM in the germline V gene. The V end lost 7 bases, the J end lost 8 bases, and 18 bases lay between the germline ends.

This clone was seen more than once but under ten times. CDR3 protein: CASSAGQGYYNEQFF. Written as DNA, the CDR3 is TGTGCCAGCAGCGCCGGACAGGGCTACTACAATGAGCAGTTCTTC. V is TRBV13 and J is TRBJ2-1; the match to TRBD1 covers 8 bases. Germline CDR1 PRHDT, CDR2 FYEKMQ (reference sequence). Unmatched junction bases numbered 6, after V lost 5 bases and J lost 3 bases. CDR3 length: 15 residues.

V is TRBV15 and J is TRBJ2-1; D is ambiguous. Germline V lookup: CDR1 LNHNV, CDR2 YYDKDF (reference sequence). V was clipped by 1 base and J by 4 bases, with 8 bases between them. CDR3 length equals 14 residues. The CDR3 loop reads CATSRGAAYNEQFF. The DNA for the CDR3 is TGTGCCACCAGCAGAGGTGCGGCGTACAATGAGCAGTTCTTC.

This clone was observed a few times. The chain joins TRBV6-9 to TRBJ2-5; D is uncertain. The CDR3 length is 15 residues. V gave up 2 bases and J gave up 4 bases, with 14 bases separating them. The germline CDR1 and CDR2 sequences are MNHGY and SVAAGI. CDR3 amino acids: CASSYHTGLRETQYF. The CDR3 region has the DNA TGTGCCAGCAGTTATCACACGGGTTTACGAGAGACCCAGTACTTC.

J is TRBJ2-7 and V is TRBV19; 8 bases map to TRBD2. The J segment lost 0 bases and the V segment lost 6 bases, leaving 22 bases of the junction unmatched. This CDR3 contains 20 residues. Germline loops: CDR1 LNHDA, CDR2 SQIVND (reference sequence). The CDR3 nucleotides are TGTGCCAGTAGCAAAGACGTCCCGGGACTAGGCCGTATGGGCTCCTACGAGCAGTACTTC. Its protein product is CASSKDVPGLGRMGSYEQYF. The full variable domain, with the rest looked up from reference TRBV19 and TRBJ2-7, is DGGITQSPKYLFRKEGQNVTLSCEQNLNHDAMYWYRQDPGQGLRLIYYSQIVNDFQKGDIAEGYSVSREKKESFPLTVTSAQKNPTAFYLCASSKDVPGLGRMGSYEQYFGPGTRLTVT.

J is TRBJ2-2 and V is TRBV25-1, with D perhaps matching TRBD2 (6 bases). The V gene lost 10 bases and the J gene lost 3 bases, with 15 bases spanning the gap. This CDR3 is built from 14 residues. Per germline, CDR1 MGHDK and CDR2 SYGVNS. This CDR3 is CATGRWGDTGELFF. Here the CDR3 DNA reads TGTGCCACAGGACGCTGGGGGGACACCGGGGAGCTGTTTTTT.